These 3 T cell receptor beta chains share one sample of origin, sequenced in a study of T cell responses to AZD1222 COVID-19 vaccine. The method was immunoSEQ multiplex PCR; TCRdb's version includes in-frame clones alone and lacks a portion of them. The table records some 120,000 clones, roughly nine tenths of them present only once. Here the sequenced sample was peripheral blood, taken on day 0 of AZD1222 vaccination. These receptors all come from an adult in good health.

CDR3 sequence: CASSDRVYNSPLHF. The CDR3 DNA reads TGTGCCAGCAGTGACAGGGTCTATAATTCACCCCTCCACTTT. V gene TRBV6-4 combines with J gene TRBJ1-6; D remains unclear. This CDR3 has 14 residues. Germline loops: CDR1 MRHNA, CDR2 SNTAGT. Trimming shortened V by 2 bases and J by 3 bases, and 5 bases separated the two germline ends.

The chain combines TRBV19 with TRBJ2-3; 8 bases agree with TRBD1. The CDR3 is 14 residues long. Looked up from germline, CDR1 is LNHDA and CDR2 is SQIVND (reference sequence). V shed 6 bases, J shed 3 bases, and the junction held 5 bases outside the gene matches. CDR3 in amino acids: CASSQGAETDTQYF. DNA for the CDR3: TGTGCCAGTAGCCAGGGGGCCGAGACAGATACGCAGTATTTT.

This clone was seen just once. This chain connects TRBV11-2 to TRBJ1-1; 8 positions agree with TRBD1. Germline lookup yields CDR1 SGHAT and CDR2 FQNNGV. Trimming at V came to 9 bases and at J to 1 base, leaving 4 bases not matched to a gene. The CDR3 is 13 amino acids. Written as DNA, the CDR3 is TGTGCCAGTACAGGGGGTCAGAACACTGAAGCTTTCTTT. This gives the protein CASTGGQNTEAFF.